This record looks at one T cell receptor beta chain sequence and its context. Study processing details: From ImmunoSEQ came sequences covering only the junction and carrying no quality scores, so filtering differed. Clones were read by immunoSEQ multiplex PCR, and TCRdb kept only the in-frame ones, dropping some. The V and J calls and clone size were taken over from that table, and D and trimming were inferred from the DNA. This table has around 2,000,000 clones, over 85% appearing once. This record belongs to a study of shared clonotypes between healthy human individuals. CD45RO-negative, CCR7-selected cells formed the naive CD8 fraction, which excluded terminally differentiated effector memory CD45RA+ cells. There are 18 residues in the CDR3.

Material: naive CD8+ T cells sorted from blood. The TCR comes from a man between 18 and 35 years old in good health. The gene calls are TRBV21-1 and TRBJ2-4; the D segment call TRBD1 is taken from the table without a DNA check. TRBV21-1 is described as a pseudogene. CDR3 sequence (DNA): TGTGCCAGCAGCCTCCAGGGTGGATTCCAGGGAGCCAAAAACATTCAGTACTTC. Residues: CASSLQGGFQGAKNIQYF.